This T cell receptor beta chain is from a study of CD8+ T cells in alopecia areata. Overall study findings and caveats: Normal scalp had lower clonality than lesional scalp, with alopecia totalis/universalis lesions showing this most strongly.

As to this clone: Its antigen remains unidentified.

This CDR3 spans 17 amino acids. In germline, CDR1 is LNHDA, CDR2 SQIVND (reference sequence). V lost 7 bases and J lost 0, with 19 bases in between. After isolation, RNA underwent reverse transcription to generate cDNA as the sequencing template. The protocol was immunoSEQ multiplex PCR, while the TCRdb copy is restricted to in-frame clones and leaves out a portion. This sample has 150,000 to 200,000 clones, with 59% found just once. The J gene is TRBJ1-5, the V gene TRBV19, with a possible D match to TRBD1 (6 bases). Source: CD4+ T cells sorted from blood, taken at week 0. The sequence derives from a human donor with alopecia areata. The CDR3 sequence: CASNQGIFQNSNQPQHF. The CDR3 DNA sequence: TGTGCCAGTAATCAGGGGATCTTCCAAAATAGCAATCAGCCCCAGCATTTT.